One and the same sample provided the 32 T cell receptor beta chains below, sequenced in a study of shared clonotypes between healthy human individuals. The assay was immunoSEQ multiplex PCR, and TCRdb's table has in-frame clones only and misses some. Of approximately 340,000 clones in the sample, around 70% were seen once. The sample was memory CD4+ T cells sorted from blood. Subset noted: CD45RA-negative fraction. The receptors derive from a man aged 30 to 45 in good health.

This clone was detected only a few times. The V gene is TRBV7-9, the J gene TRBJ2-7; D is perhaps TRBD1 or TRBD2 (6 bases each). The CDR3 sequence is 15 residues long. V was shortened by 3 bases and J by 0 bases, with 12 bases between the two germline ends. Germline CDR1 reads SEHNR; CDR2 reads FQNEAQ (reference sequence). CDR3 in amino acids: CASSFGGLNSYEQYF. CDR3 DNA sequence: TGTGCCAGCAGCTTTGGGGGGCTGAACTCCTACGAGCAGTACTTC.

In its sample, this clone was seen a few times. The V gene is TRBV2, the J gene TRBJ1-2; perhaps TRBD1 as D (5 bases). The V gene lost 5 bases and the J gene lost 2 bases, with 9 bases spanning the gap. The CDR3 loop spans 13 amino acids. Germline V gives CDR1 SNHLY, CDR2 FYNNEI. This chain's CDR3 is CASSRQPNYGYTF. The CDR3 nucleotides read TGTGCCAGCAGTCGACAGCCGAACTATGGCTACACCTTC. The variable domain in full, with the rest retrieved from reference TRBV2 and TRBJ1-2, is EPEVTQTPSHQVTQMGQEVILRCVPISNHLYFYWYRQILGQKVEFLVSFYNNEISEKSEIFDDQFSVERPDGSNFTLKIRSTKLEDSAMYFCASSRQPNYGYTFGSGTRLTVV.

This clone was seen a handful of times. CDR3: CASFMYRGGMETQYF. In DNA, the CDR3 is TGTGCCAGCTTCATGTACAGGGGAGGTATGGAGACCCAGTACTTC. The genes are TRBV2 and TRBJ2-5; possibly TRBD1 for D (7 bases). This CDR3 contains 15 residues. V shed 8 bases and J shed 5 bases, with 21 bases lying between them. Germline V gives CDR1 SNHLY, CDR2 FYNNEI.

The rearrangement joins TRBV5-1 to TRBJ2-1, with a possible D match to TRBD1 (10 bases). The ends were cut back, 7 bases at V and 0 bases at J, with 23 bases in the middle. Germline CDR1 is SGHRS and CDR2 is YFSETQ. The CDR3 loop spans 18 amino acids. Here the CDR3 reads CASSGTGASGDSYNEQFF. In DNA, the CDR3 is TGCGCCAGCTCGGGGACAGGGGCTAGCGGGGACTCCTACAATGAGCAGTTCTTC.

This clone was found a few times. V usage is TRBV6-5 and J usage is TRBJ2-7; 13 bases agree with TRBD2. Germline CDR1 MNHEY, CDR2 SVGAGI. J gave up 8 bases and V 7 bases, and 8 bases lay outside the gene matches. The CDR3 has 14 amino acids. The CDR3 here is CASTPGLAGKKQYF. The CDR3 nucleotides read TGTGCCAGCACTCCGGGACTAGCGGGAAAAAAGCAGTACTTC.

This sequence joins TRBV10-3 and TRBJ2-3, with 15 nucleotides matching TRBD2. Germline lookup yields CDR1 ENHRY and CDR2 SYGVKD. The V segment lost 2 bases and the J segment 0 bases; nucleotides outside the gene matches: 6. The CDR3 has 19 amino acids. In DNA form, the CDR3 reads TGTGCCATCAGTGAGGCCAGGACTAGCGGGAGGGGCAGCACAGATACGCAGTATTTT. As protein: CAISEARTSGRGSTDTQYF.

The CDR3 coding sequence is TGCAGCGTTGAAGATCCGGACGGGGCTGATACGCAGTATTTT. This gives the protein CSVEDPDGADTQYF. V gene TRBV29-1 combines with J gene TRBJ2-3; D may match TRBD1 or TRBD2 (5 bases each). The V and J ends lost 0 bases and 6 bases respectively, with 13 bases between them. The CDR3 runs to 14 residues. Per germline, CDR1 SQVTM and CDR2 ANQGSEA.

The V call is TRBV4-2, the J call TRBJ1-5, with D maybe TRBD1 (5 bases). Trimming pared 2 bases from V and 6 bases from J, leaving 17 bases between. This CDR3 spans 16 amino acids. The germline V gene has CDR1 LGHNA and CDR2 YNFKEQ. The CDR3 region has the DNA TGTGCCAGCAGCCAATACGGGACCGCCTTAGGTCAGCCCCAGCATTTT. As protein: CASSQYGTALGQPQHF.

The chain employs TRBV28 and TRBJ2-3; 10 nucleotides match TRBD2. From germline, CDR1 is MDHEN and CDR2 SYDVKM. This CDR3 is built from 15 residues. V lost 5 bases, J lost 3 bases, and 5 bases stayed unmatched. The CDR3 loop reads CASSPSGGRTDTQYF. DNA for the CDR3: TGTGCCAGCAGTCCTAGCGGGGGCCGGACAGATACGCAGTATTTT.

This chain uses TRBV5-1 with TRBJ2-7; D gene ambiguous. The V gene lost 4 bases and the J gene lost 0 bases, with 11 bases spanning the gap. The CDR3 has 14 amino acids. The germline CDR1 and CDR2 sequences are SGHRS and YFSETQ. This CDR3 is CASSPRGASYEQYF. CDR3 sequence (DNA): TGCGCCAGCAGCCCCCGAGGAGCCTCCTACGAGCAGTACTTC.

V is TRBV28 and J is TRBJ2-7; no reliable D call. Germline V gene data show CDR1 as MDHEN and CDR2 as SYDVKM. V lost 2 bases, J lost 2 bases, and 10 bases lay in between. This CDR3 spans 14 amino acids. The CDR3 is CASSLHLPPYEQYF. The CDR3 region has the DNA TGTGCCAGCAGTTTACACCTCCCCCCCTACGAGCAGTACTTC.

This chain joins TRBV19 and TRBJ1-2, with D maybe TRBD1 (5 bases). There are 14 residues in the CDR3. V gave up 5 bases and J gave up 8 bases, with 18 bases separating them. CDR1 and CDR2 (germline): LNHDA, SQIVND (reference sequence). The CDR3 nucleotides read TGTGCCAGTAGTTTTCGACAGTCCCCAGGAGGCTACACCTTC. Protein sequence: CASSFRQSPGGYTF.

This chain links TRBV7-2 with TRBJ1-2, with D unresolved. This CDR3 spans 16 amino acids. V was trimmed by 0 bases and J by 5 bases, leaving 16 bases between them. The germline V gene has CDR1 SGHTA and CDR2 FQGNSA. CDR3 in amino acids: CASSLAPGQRAYGYTF. The DNA for the CDR3 is TGTGCCAGCAGCTTAGCGCCGGGCCAAAGGGCGTATGGCTACACCTTC.

The rearrangement joins TRBV11-2 to TRBJ2-3; D uncertain. Trimming took 3 bases from V and 5 from J, leaving 9 bases between them. Germline lookup yields CDR1 SGHAT and CDR2 FQNNGV. This CDR3 region has 13 residues. The CDR3 DNA sequence: TGTGCCAGCAGCTTGGGTGGGATAGATACGCAGTATTTT. Translating it yields CASSLGGIDTQYF.

The chain carries TRBV7-2 and TRBJ2-7; TRBD1 matches 7 bases. The CDR3 contains 16 residues. Per the germline V gene, CDR1 is SGHTA and CDR2 is FQGNSA. V trimming: 6 bases; J trimming: 6 bases; junction bases outside the gene matches: 17. DNA for the CDR3: TGTGCCAGCAGTCCGGGACAGTGGGGAGCCTTAGGCGAGCAGTACTTC. This translates into CASSPGQWGALGEQYF.

CDR3 sequence (DNA): TGTGCCAGCAGTGAAACGAGGGTGACCGGGGAGCTGTTTTTT. Amino acids: CASSETRVTGELFF. The rearrangement joins TRBV6-1 to TRBJ2-2; tentative D call: TRBD2 (5 bases). This CDR3 has 14 residues. The ends were cut back, 2 bases at V and 5 bases at J, with 9 bases in the middle. Per the germline V gene, CDR1 is MNHNS and CDR2 is SASEGT.

This clone was seen a handful of times. The genes are TRBV14 and TRBJ2-1; TRBD1 agrees at 7 bases. Germline assignment: CDR1 SGHDN and CDR2 FVKESK. The CDR3 totals 12 residues. V gave up 4 bases and J gave up 11 bases; unmatched junction bases: 5. CDR3 sequence reads: CASSPTGIQQFF. The CDR3 DNA reads as TGTGCCAGCAGCCCGACAGGGATTCAGCAGTTCTTC. The full variable domain, its missing parts supplied by reference TRBV14 and TRBJ2-1, is EAGVTQFPSHSVIEKGQTVTLRCDPISGHDNLYWYRRVMGKEIKFLLHFVKESKQDESGMPNNRFLAERTGGTYSTLKVQPAELEDSGVYFCASSPTGIQQFFGPGTRLTVL.

This clone appeared a few times. CDR3: CASIRTAATGRPGELFF. The CDR3 coding sequence is TGTGCCAGCATCAGAACCGCAGCCACGGGTCGTCCCGGGGAGCTGTTTTTT. This sequence joins TRBV28 and TRBJ2-2; D unresolved. The CDR3 contains 17 residues. Germline V CDR1 and CDR2: MDHEN, SYDVKM. V dropped 7 bases and J dropped 6 bases, with 24 bases sitting between them.

Only a few counts were recorded for this clone. This chain links TRBV6-6 with TRBJ2-3; D may correspond to TRBD1 or TRBD2 (5 bases each). Germline V gives CDR1 MNHNY, CDR2 SVGAGI (reference sequence). This CDR3 comprises 15 residues. Trimming stripped 8 bases from V and 3 bases from J, with 18 bases between. CDR3 sequence reads: CASLSSGPGTDTQYF. The CDR3 DNA reads TGTGCCAGCCTCTCTTCGGGACCAGGAACAGATACGCAGTATTTT.

This clone was picked up a small number of times. This CDR3 is CASRKTVNTGELFF. CDR3 coding DNA: TGTGCCAGCAGAAAGACAGTGAACACCGGGGAGCTGTTTTTT. The chain combines TRBV5-4 with TRBJ2-2; maybe TRBD1 (5 bases). CDR1 SGHNT and CDR2 YYREEE come from the germline V gene (reference sequence). The V end lost 5 bases, the J end lost 1 base, and 9 bases lay between the germline ends. The length of the CDR3 is 14 residues.

The V call is TRBV11-2, the J call TRBJ2-5, with 8 bases fitting TRBD1. Trimming took 2 bases from V and 2 from J; bases not matched to a gene: 4. Germline assignment: CDR1 SGHAT and CDR2 FQNNGV. CDR3 length: 15 residues. CDR3 protein: CASSLRTGRQETQYF. The DNA for the CDR3 is TGTGCCAGCAGCTTAAGGACAGGGCGGCAAGAGACCCAGTACTTC.

V and J are TRBV5-1 and TRBJ2-1, with 9 bases lining up with TRBD1. J lost 3 bases, V lost 4 bases, and 5 bases had no gene match. Germline CDR1 and CDR2: SGHRS and YFSETQ. The CDR3 totals 15 residues. The CDR3 DNA reads TGCGCCAGCAGCGGCGGGACAGGGAACTACAATGAGCAGTTCTTC. It specifies CASSGGTGNYNEQFF.

The V call is TRBV5-1, the J call TRBJ2-2, with D unclear. The CDR3 length is 15 residues. Per the germline V gene, CDR1 is SGHRS and CDR2 is YFSETQ. V was cut by 3 bases and J by 4 bases, with 13 bases left in between. The CDR3 nucleotides read TGCGCCAGCAGCTCTCAAGACTCGACCACCGGGGAGCTGTTTTTT. Translation: CASSSQDSTTGELFF.

In regard to this clone: A read error may explain this, as a much larger clone is one base away. The chain employs TRBV14 and TRBJ1-2; no clear D gene. Trimming stripped 1 base from V and 3 bases from J, with 6 bases between. This CDR3 contains 13 residues. The germline CDR1 and CDR2 sequences are SGHDN and FVKESK. CDR3 bases: TGTGCCAGCAGCCAAGGGGGATACTATGGCTACACCTTC. Encoded protein: CASSQGGYYGYTF.

This clone was recorded a few times. The rearrangement uses TRBV6-5 and TRBJ2-7; D is unresolved. The V gene's germline CDR1 is MNHEY and CDR2 SVGAGI. V dropped 5 bases and J dropped 6 bases, with 14 bases sitting between them. The CDR3 is 13 amino acids. The CDR3 DNA reads as TGTGCCAGCAGTCCATACATCTCACCCGAGCAGTACTTC. Translating it yields CASSPYISPEQYF.

V gene TRBV2 combines with J gene TRBJ2-7; D unresolved. This CDR3 is built from 15 residues. V lost 8 bases, J lost 0 bases, and 17 bases lay in between. The germline V gene has CDR1 SNHLY and CDR2 FYNNEI. The chain's CDR3 is CASRPREGLSYEQYF. As DNA, the CDR3 is TGTGCCAGCCGTCCAAGGGAAGGCCTCTCCTACGAGCAGTACTTC.

By share, this clone ranks as medium-sized. The chain recombines TRBV5-1 with TRBJ2-3; D is unresolved. Germline CDR1 and CDR2: SGHRS and YFSETQ. V was shortened by 0 bases and J by 1 base, with 9 bases between the two germline ends. The CDR3 contains 15 residues. Written as DNA, the CDR3 is TGCGCCAGCAGCTTGGGGGAACGTGGCACAGATACGCAGTATTTT. As protein: CASSLGERGTDTQYF.

This chain links TRBV9 with TRBJ2-3; TRBD2 might be the D (5 bases). Trimming removed 4 bases from V and 0 bases from J, with 9 bases in between. CDR3 length: 14 amino acids. The germline CDR1 and CDR2 sequences are SGDLS and YYNGEE. CDR3 in amino acids: CASSKDFSTDTQYF. The CDR3, as DNA: TGTGCCAGCAGCAAGGACTTTAGCACAGATACGCAGTATTTT.

The rearrangement links TRBV6-6 to TRBJ2-5; D call uncertain. Per germline, CDR1 MNHNY and CDR2 SVGAGI (reference sequence). This CDR3 is built from 11 residues. V was shortened by 5 bases and J by 7 bases, with 8 bases between the two germline ends. As DNA, the CDR3 is TGTGCCAGCAGTCCACATAGGACCCAGTACTTC. It translates to CASSPHRTQYF.

In this sample, this clone turned up once. This chain uses TRBV5-5 with TRBJ2-7; TRBD2 matches at 10 bases. CDR1 SGHKS and CDR2 YYEKEE come from the germline V gene (reference sequence). V was clipped by 2 bases and J by 2 bases; unmatched bases: 7. The CDR3 loop spans 16 amino acids. For the CDR3, the DNA is TGTGCCAGCAGCTTTGGATTAGGGACTAGCGCCTACGAGCAGTACTTC. As protein: CASSFGLGTSAYEQYF.

The chain couples TRBV28 to TRBJ2-6; the D gene is possibly TRBD2 (5 bases). Trimming pared 2 bases from V and 2 bases from J, leaving 7 bases between. This CDR3 is built from 15 residues. Germline CDR1 and CDR2: MDHEN and SYDVKM. The CDR3 spells CASSLAGAGANVLTF. The CDR3, as DNA: TGTGCCAGCAGTTTAGCGGGTGCTGGGGCCAACGTCCTGACTTTC. The complete variable domain, with remaining parts taken from reference TRBV28 and TRBJ2-6, reads DVKVTQSSRYLVKRTGEKVFLECVQDMDHENMFWYRQDPGLGLRLIYFSYDVKMKEKGDIPEGYSVSREKKERFSLILESASTNQTSMYLCASSLAGAGANVLTFGAGSRLTVL.

The chain couples TRBV7-9 to TRBJ1-5; D is uncertain. Trimming removed 5 bases from V and 3 bases from J, with 11 bases in between. This CDR3 comprises 14 residues. The germline V gene has CDR1 SEHNR and CDR2 FQNEAQ (reference sequence). The CDR3 nucleotides read TGTGCCAGCAGCCCTATTGGACCCAATCAGCCCCAGCATTTT. This encodes CASSPIGPNQPQHF.